The source of this TCR beta chain is a study of cytomegalovirus exposure and HLA in healthy donors. Here immunoSEQ multiplex PCR was the method, and the copy in TCRdb shows in-frame clones only, minus some. The repertoire holds some 110,000 clones, with about 88% as singletons. This CDR3 region has 14 residues. With 7 bases clipped from V and 5 bases from J, the junction kept 6 bases outside the gene matches. The germline V gene has CDR1 ENHRY and CDR2 SYGVKD. The rearrangement uses TRBV10-3 and TRBJ2-5; 11 bases are a match to TRBD2. The receptor was isolated from a woman aged 18 to 35 in good health and CMV-seropositive. The sample was PBMCs. The CDR3, as DNA: TGTGCCATCAAGCCGGGACTAGCGGTGGAGACCCAGTACTTC. Translating gives CAIKPGLAVETQYF.